Included here is one T cell receptor beta chain sequence, with context. Germline lookup yields CDR1 LNHDA and CDR2 SQIVND (reference sequence). CDR3 length equals 12 residues. V was clipped by 11 bases and J by 5 bases; unmatched bases: 6. Original handling: Estimated nucleated cell counts came from reference gene primer amplification. TCRdb's copy holds only in-frame clones and misses some; the assay was immunoSEQ multiplex PCR. V, J and clone size are those of that table, while D and trimming were read from the DNA. The sample has fewer than 75,000 clones; nearly 80% are singletons. This entry is derived from a study of blood T cell repertoires in COVID-19. Looking at the study overall: Collection of acute and convalescent COVID-19 samples took place in the United States, Italy and Spain. PBMCs, B-cell-depleted T cells, or T cells were the source of the cDNA or gDNA that made up the material.

V usage is TRBV19 and J usage is TRBJ1-5; TRBD1 agrees at 7 bases. The source is a woman aged 55-75 years with acute or convalescent COVID-19. The sequenced sample consisted of peripheral blood. CDR3 sequence (DNA): TGTGCCTGCCGGGACAGAGATCAGCCCCAGCATTTT. Protein product: CACRDRDQPQHF.